What follows is one T cell receptor beta chain and its context. The sample originates from a study of blood T cell repertoires in COVID-19. For the study at large: The origin of the acute and convalescent COVID-19 samples was the United States, Italy and Spain.

Authors' analysis steps: How many nucleated cells were present was estimated from reference gene primer amplification. Produced via immunoSEQ multiplex PCR; TCRdb's table is partial and in-frame only. V and J calls and clone size are given by that table; D and trimming were obtained from the DNA. This table holds around 60,000 clones, 72% found once. The CDR3 consists of 15 residues. V was trimmed by 2 bases and J by 2 bases, leaving 7 bases between them. Germline values: CDR1 MNHEY, CDR2 SVGAGI. Specimen: peripheral blood. This sequence originates from a woman in her seventies with COVID-19, enrolled during active disease. The chain uses TRBV6-5 and TRBJ2-6; a weak D match, TRBD1 (6 bases). CDR3 nucleotide sequence: TGTGCCAGCAGTTACCCAGGGGCTGGGGCCAACGTCCTGACTTTC. Protein product: CASSYPGAGANVLTF.